The subject of this entry is one T cell receptor beta chain. Original handling: Estimated nucleated cell counts came from reference gene primer amplification. Repertoires were generated with immunoSEQ multiplex PCR, while TCRdb's copy carries only in-frame clones and drops some. The V and J calls and clone size were taken over from that table, and D and trimming were inferred from the DNA. The data hold roughly 100,000 clones, with around four fifths observed a single time. The source of the sample is a study of blood T cell repertoires in COVID-19. About the research overall: Samples taken during acute and convalescent COVID-19 were collected in the United States, Italy and Spain. T cells, B-cell-depleted T cells, or PBMCs provided the cDNA or gDNA that served as material.

The CDR3 spans 14 residues. The germline V gene encodes CDR1 MNHEY and CDR2 SVGAGI. The trim removed 2 bases at V and 6 bases at J, leaving 6 bases unmatched. The chain uses TRBV6-5 and TRBJ2-7; 8 bases align to TRBD2. This sequence originates from a man aged 35-49 years with active or convalescent COVID-19. Sequenced sample: peripheral blood. This CDR3 is CASSYDGRVPEQYF. CDR3 DNA sequence: TGTGCCAGCAGTTACGACGGGAGGGTACCCGAGCAGTACTTC.